Listed below are T cell receptor beta chains from one sample, sequenced in a study of blood T cell repertoires in COVID-19. Profiled with immunoSEQ multiplex PCR; TCRdb holds only in-frame clones, not every one. The data contain 80,000 to 90,000 clones, around 83% of them singletons. The sample taken for sequencing was peripheral blood. These receptors all stem from a woman aged 70-85 years with acute or convalescent COVID-19. The CDR3 runs from the conserved cysteine through the conserved F or W.

v_call,j_call,cdr3_aa
TRBV5-1,TRBJ1-5,CASSIGTGRGQPQHF
TRBV20-1,TRBJ1-2,CSASGRTYGYTF
TRBV5-8,TRBJ2-3,CASSPWGGAWGTDTQYF
TRBV18,TRBJ1-2,CASSQGQGYGYTF
TRBV6-6,TRBJ1-4,CASRGPANEKLFF
TRBV7-2,TRBJ1-6,CASSLNTQGISPLHF
TRBV6-2/TRBV6-3,TRBJ2-7,CASSYGGGVYEQYF
TRBV7-2,TRBJ2-7,CASSRGTNYEQYF
TRBV5-4,TRBJ2-6,CASSSQGAGANVLTF
TRBV6-5,TRBJ2-3,CASSRRGLGTDTQYF
TRBV6-2/TRBV6-3,TRBJ2-1,CASSRLAGASYNEQFF
TRBV9,TRBJ1-4,CASTDYPTNEKLFF
TRBV5-1,TRBJ2-7,CASSIRDRGYEQYF
TRBV18,TRBJ1-4,CASSPPGEPGGEKLFF